One sample yielded the 2 T cell receptor beta chains listed below, sequenced in a study of identical twins. A single record per CDR3 protein comes from TCRdb applying MiXCR to the 5' RACE reads. The sample records some 230,000 distinct CDR3 sequences, over 5.5% being singletons. These data were likewise used in another study, on T cells expressing NK-cell markers.

The sequencing input was CD8+ T cells sorted from blood. These receptors were obtained from a woman aged 18-35 years in good health.

The chain has TRBV6-5 and TRBJ2-7; TRBD1 matches 8 bases. V was clipped by 0 bases and J by 4 bases; unmatched bases: 14. Germline V CDR1 and CDR2: MNHEY, SVGAGI. The CDR3 has 18 amino acids. In DNA, the CDR3 is TGTGCCAGCAGTTACTCGGTAGACGGACAGGGATATTTTTACGAGCAGTACTTC. It is translated as CASSYSVDGQGYFYEQYF.

The chain couples TRBV7-2 to TRBJ2-2; TRBD1 matches at 7 bases. V trimming: 6 bases; J trimming: 9 bases; junction bases outside the gene matches: 16. Germline V gene lookup returns CDR1 SGHTA and CDR2 FQGNSA. CDR3 size: 16 residues. CDR3 residues: CASRATAPGQIRELFF. The CDR3 coding sequence is TGTGCCAGCAGGGCTACGGCCCCGGGACAGATCCGGGAGCTGTTTTTT.